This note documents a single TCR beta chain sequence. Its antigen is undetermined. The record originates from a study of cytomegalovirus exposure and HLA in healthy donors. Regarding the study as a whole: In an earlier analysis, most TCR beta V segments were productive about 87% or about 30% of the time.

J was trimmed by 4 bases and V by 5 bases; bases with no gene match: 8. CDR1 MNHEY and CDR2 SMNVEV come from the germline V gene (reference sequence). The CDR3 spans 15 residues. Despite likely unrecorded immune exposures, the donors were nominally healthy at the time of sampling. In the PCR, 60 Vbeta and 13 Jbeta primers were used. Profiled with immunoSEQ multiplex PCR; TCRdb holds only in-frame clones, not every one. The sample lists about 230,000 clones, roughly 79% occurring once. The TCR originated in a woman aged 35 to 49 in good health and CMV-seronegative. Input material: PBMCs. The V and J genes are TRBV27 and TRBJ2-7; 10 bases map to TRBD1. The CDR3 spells CASSQPGTGVYEQYF. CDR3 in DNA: TGTGCCAGCAGTCAACCAGGGACAGGGGTATACGAGCAGTACTTC.